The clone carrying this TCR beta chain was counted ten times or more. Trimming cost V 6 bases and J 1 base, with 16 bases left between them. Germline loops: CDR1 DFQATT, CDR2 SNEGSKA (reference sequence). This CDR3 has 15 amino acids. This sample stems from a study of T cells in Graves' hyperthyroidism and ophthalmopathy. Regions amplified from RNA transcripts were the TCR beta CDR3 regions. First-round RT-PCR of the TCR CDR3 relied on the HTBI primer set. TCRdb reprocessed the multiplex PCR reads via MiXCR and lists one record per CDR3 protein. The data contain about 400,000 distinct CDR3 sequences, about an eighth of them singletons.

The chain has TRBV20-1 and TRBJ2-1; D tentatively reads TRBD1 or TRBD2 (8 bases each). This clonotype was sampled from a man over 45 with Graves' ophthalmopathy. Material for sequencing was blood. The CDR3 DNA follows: TGCAGTGCCCCAGGGGGCGGGAGGTCCTACAATGAGCAGTTCTTC. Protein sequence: CSAPGGGRSYNEQFF.